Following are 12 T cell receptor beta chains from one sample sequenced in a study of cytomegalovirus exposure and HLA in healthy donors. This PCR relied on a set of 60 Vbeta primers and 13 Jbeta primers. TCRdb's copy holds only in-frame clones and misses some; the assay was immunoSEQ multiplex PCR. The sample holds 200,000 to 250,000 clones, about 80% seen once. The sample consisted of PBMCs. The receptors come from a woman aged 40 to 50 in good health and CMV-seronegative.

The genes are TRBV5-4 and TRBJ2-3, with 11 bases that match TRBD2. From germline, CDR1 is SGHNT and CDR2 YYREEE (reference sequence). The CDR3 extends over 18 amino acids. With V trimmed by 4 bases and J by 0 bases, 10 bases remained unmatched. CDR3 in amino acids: CASSGRTSGGFSTDTQYF. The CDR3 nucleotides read TGTGCCAGCAGCGGTCGAACTAGCGGGGGCTTTAGCACAGATACGCAGTATTTT.

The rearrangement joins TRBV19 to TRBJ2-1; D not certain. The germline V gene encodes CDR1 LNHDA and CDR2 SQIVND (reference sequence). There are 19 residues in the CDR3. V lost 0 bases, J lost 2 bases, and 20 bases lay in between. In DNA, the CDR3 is TGTGCCAGTAGTATAGATACCCCTAGAGGTGCATTAACCTACAATGAGCAGTTCTTC. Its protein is CASSIDTPRGALTYNEQFF.

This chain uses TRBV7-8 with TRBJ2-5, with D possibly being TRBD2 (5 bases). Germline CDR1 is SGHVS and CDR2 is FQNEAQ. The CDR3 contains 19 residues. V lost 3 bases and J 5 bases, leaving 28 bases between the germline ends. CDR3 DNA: TGTGCCAGCAGCTTCCGGTCGAGAGTGGGATTAGCGTCTGGTGAGACCCAGTACTTC. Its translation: CASSFRSRVGLASGETQYF.

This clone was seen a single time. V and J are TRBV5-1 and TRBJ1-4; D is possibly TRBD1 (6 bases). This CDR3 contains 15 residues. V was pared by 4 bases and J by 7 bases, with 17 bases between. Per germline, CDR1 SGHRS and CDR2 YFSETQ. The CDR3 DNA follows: TGCGCCAGCAGCGTACAGGGTGGGTTTGGTGAAAAACTGTTTTTT. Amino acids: CASSVQGGFGEKLFF.

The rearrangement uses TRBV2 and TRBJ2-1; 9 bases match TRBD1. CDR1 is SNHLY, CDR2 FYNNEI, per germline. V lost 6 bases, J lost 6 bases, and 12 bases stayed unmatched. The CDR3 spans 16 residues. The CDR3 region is CASSETGQGISNEQFF. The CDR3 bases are TGTGCCAGCAGCGAAACGGGACAGGGAATTAGCAATGAGCAGTTCTTC. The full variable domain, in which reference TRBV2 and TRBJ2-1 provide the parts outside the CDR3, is EPEVTQTPSHQVTQMGQEVILRCVPISNHLYFYWYRQILGQKVEFLVSFYNNEISEKSEIFDDQFSVERPDGSNFTLKIRSTKLEDSAMYFCASSETGQGISNEQFFGPGTRLTVL.

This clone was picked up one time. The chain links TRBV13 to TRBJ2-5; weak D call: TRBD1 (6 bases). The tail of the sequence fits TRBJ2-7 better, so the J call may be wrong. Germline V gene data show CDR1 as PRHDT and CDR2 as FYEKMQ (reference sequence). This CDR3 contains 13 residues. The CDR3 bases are TGTGCCAGCAGCCCCAGGGGAGAAGACGAGCAGTACTTC. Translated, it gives CASSPRGEDEQYF.

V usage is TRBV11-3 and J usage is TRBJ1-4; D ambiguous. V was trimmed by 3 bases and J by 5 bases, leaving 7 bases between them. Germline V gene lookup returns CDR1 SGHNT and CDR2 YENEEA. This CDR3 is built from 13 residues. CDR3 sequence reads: CASSFGGNEKLFF. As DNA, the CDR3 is TGTGCCAGCAGCTTTGGCGGGAATGAAAAACTGTTTTTT.

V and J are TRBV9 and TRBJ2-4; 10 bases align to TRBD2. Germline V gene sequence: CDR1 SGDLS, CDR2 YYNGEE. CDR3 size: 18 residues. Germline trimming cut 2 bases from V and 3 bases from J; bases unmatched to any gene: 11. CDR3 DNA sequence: TGTGCCAGCAGCGTCTCGAGCGGGGGGGCTGGGGTCAAAAACATTCAGTACTTC. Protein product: CASSVSSGGAGVKNIQYF. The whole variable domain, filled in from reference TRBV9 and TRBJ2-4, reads DSGVTQTPKHLITATGQRVTLRCSPRSGDLSVYWYQQSLDQGLQFLIQYYNGEERAKGNILERFSAQQFPDLHSELNLSSLELGDSALYFCASSVSSGGAGVKNIQYFGAGTRLSVL.

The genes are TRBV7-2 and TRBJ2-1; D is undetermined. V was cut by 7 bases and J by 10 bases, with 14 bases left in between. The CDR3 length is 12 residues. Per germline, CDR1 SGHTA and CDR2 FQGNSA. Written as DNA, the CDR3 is TGTGCCAGCACCCTAGAGAGGCCCGAGCAGTTCTTC. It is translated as CASTLERPEQFF.

In DNA form, the CDR3 reads TGTGCCAGCAGTATGCGGGCGGGGCACTACAATGAGCAGTTCTTC. Encoded protein: CASSMRAGHYNEQFF. The chain combines TRBV27 with TRBJ2-1; D possibly corresponds to TRBD2 (6 bases). The ends were cut back, 5 bases at V and 3 bases at J, with 14 bases in the middle. Germline lookup yields CDR1 MNHEY and CDR2 SMNVEV (reference sequence). This CDR3 has 15 residues.

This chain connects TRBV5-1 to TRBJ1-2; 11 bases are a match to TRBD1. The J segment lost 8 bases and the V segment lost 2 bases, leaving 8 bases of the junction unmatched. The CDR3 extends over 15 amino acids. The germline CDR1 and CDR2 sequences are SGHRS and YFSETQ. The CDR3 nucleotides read TGCGCCAGCAGCTTTGCCGGACAGGGGGCTGGAGGCTACACCTTC. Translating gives CASSFAGQGAGGYTF.

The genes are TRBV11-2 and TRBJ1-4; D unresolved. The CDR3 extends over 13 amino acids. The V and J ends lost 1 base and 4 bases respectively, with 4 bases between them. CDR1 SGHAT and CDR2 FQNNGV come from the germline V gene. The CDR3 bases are TGTGCCAGCAGCTTAGGCGTTAATGAAAAACTGTTTTTT. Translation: CASSLGVNEKLFF.